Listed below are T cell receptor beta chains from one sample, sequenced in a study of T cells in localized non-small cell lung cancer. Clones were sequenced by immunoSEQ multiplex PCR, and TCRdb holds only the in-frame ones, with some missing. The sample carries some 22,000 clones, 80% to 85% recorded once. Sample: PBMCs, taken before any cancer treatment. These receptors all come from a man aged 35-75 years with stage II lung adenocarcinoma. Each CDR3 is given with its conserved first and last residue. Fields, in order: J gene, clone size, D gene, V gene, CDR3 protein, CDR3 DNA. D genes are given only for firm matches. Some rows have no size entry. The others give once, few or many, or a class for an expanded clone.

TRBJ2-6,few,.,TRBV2,CASSVGVSGVLTF,TGTGCCAGCAGTGTAGGAGTCTCTGGCGTCCTGACTTTC
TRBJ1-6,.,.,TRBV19,CASSVEGYTASPLHF,TGTGCCAGTAGTGTAGAAGGTTACACGGCTTCACCCCTCCACTTT
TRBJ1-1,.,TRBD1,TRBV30,CAWRRTGTEAFF,TGTGCCTGGAGGAGGACAGGCACTGAAGCTTTCTTT
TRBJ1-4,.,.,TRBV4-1,CASSQDLERAAEKLFF,TGCGCCAGCAGCCAAGATTTGGAAAGGGCCGCGGAAAAACTGTTTTTT
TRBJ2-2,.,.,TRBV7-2,CASSFGTLNTGELFF,TGTGCCAGCAGTTTTGGGACTCTCAACACCGGGGAGCTGTTTTTT
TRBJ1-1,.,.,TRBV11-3,CASSLVTNTEAFF,TGTGCCAGCAGCTTAGTTACGAACACTGAAGCTTTCTTT
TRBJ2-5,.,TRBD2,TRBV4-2,CASSQAVTGLAGGLLQETQYF,TGTGCCAGCAGCCAAGCCGTAACCGGACTAGCGGGGGGACTCCTCCAAGAGACCCAGTACTTC
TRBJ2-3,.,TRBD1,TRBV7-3,CASSLRTGRGGTDTQYF,TGTGCCAGCAGCTTACGGACAGGCAGGGGAGGCACAGATACGCAGTATTTT
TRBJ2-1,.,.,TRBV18,CASSYSSNEQFF,TGTGCCAGCTCTTACAGCTCGAACGAGCAGTTCTTC
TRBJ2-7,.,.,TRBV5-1,CASSYAGVRVIEQYF,TGCGCCAGCAGCTACGCAGGGGTAAGGGTCATCGAGCAGTACTTC
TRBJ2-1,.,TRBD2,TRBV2,CASRETSGSVYEQFF,TGTGCCAGCAGGGAGACTAGCGGGAGTGTATATGAGCAGTTCTTC
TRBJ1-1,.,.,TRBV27,CASSWGENTEAFF,TGTGCCAGCAGTTGGGGTGAGAACACTGAAGCTTTCTTT
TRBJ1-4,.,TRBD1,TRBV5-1,CASSLVGRGREKLFF,TGCGCCAGCAGCTTGGTCGGCAGGGGGCGGGAAAAACTGTTTTTT
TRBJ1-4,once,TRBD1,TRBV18,CASSPPNRGSHEKLFF,TGTGCCAGCTCACCCCCAAACAGGGGTAGTCATGAAAAACTGTTTTTT
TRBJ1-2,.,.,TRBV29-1,CSVERGGYGYTF,TGCAGCGTTGAAAGGGGGGGCTATGGCTACACCTTC
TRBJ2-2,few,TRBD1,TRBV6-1,CASRGTESNTGELFF,TGTGCCAGCAGAGGGACAGAATCGAACACCGGGGAGCTGTTTTTT
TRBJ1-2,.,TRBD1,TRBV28,CASSQGGQANYGYTF,TGTGCCAGCTCTCAAGGGGGCCAAGCTAACTATGGCTACACCTTC
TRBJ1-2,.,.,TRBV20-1,CSAQGLYGYTF,TGCAGTGCTCAGGGCCTCTACGGCTACACCTTC
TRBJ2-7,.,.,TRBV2,CASSYSSYEQYF,TGTGCCAGCAGTTACAGCTCCTACGAGCAGTACTTC
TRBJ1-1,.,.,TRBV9,CASSVGLGVGDTEAFF,TGTGCCAGCAGCGTAGGCCTAGGGGTAGGGGATACTGAAGCTTTCTTT
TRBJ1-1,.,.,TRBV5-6,CASSFAGFSTEAFF,TGTGCCAGCAGCTTCGCGGGTTTTAGCACTGAAGCTTTCTTT
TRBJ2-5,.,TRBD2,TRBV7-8,CASSLLAGGGETQYF,TGTGCCAGCAGCTTATTGGCAGGCGGGGGAGAGACCCAGTACTTC
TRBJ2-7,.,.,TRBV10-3,CAIRQGDEQYF,TGTGCCATCAGACAGGGTGACGAGCAGTACTTC
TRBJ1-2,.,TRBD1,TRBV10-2,CASSEPRQGNYGYTF,TGCGCCAGCAGTGAGCCGAGACAGGGAAACTATGGCTACACCTTC
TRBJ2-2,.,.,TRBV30,CAWRWFTGELFF,TGTGCCTGGAGGTGGTTCACCGGGGAGCTGTTTTTT
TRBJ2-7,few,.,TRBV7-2,CASSFGDLYEQYF,TGTGCCAGCAGCTTCGGGGACCTTTACGAGCAGTACTTC
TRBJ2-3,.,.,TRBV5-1,CASSRDQDTQYF,TGCGCCAGCAGCCGCGACCAAGATACGCAGTATTTT
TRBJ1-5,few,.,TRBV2,CASSEEGGQPQHF,TGTGCCAGCAGTGAAGAGGGGGGACAGCCCCAGCATTTT
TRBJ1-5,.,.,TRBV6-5,CASSPGTSNQPQHF,TGTGCCAGCAGTCCCGGGACATCAAATCAGCCCCAGCATTTT
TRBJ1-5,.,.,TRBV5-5,CASSLFSVVARSGPQHF,TGTGCCAGCAGCTTGTTTTCGGTCGTAGCCCGCTCCGGGCCCCAGCATTTT
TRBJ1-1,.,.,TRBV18,CASSPGGNTEAFF,TGTGCCAGCTCACCAGGAGGGAACACTGAAGCTTTCTTT
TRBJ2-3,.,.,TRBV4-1,CASSQDWPDSTGTQYF,TGCGCCAGCAGCCAAGATTGGCCGGACTCTACAGGTACGCAGTATTTT
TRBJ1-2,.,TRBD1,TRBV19,CASSRTGGYGYTF,TGTGCCAGTAGTAGGACAGGGGGCTATGGCTACACCTTC
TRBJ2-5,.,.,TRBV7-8,CASSLAGQGTQYF,TGTGCCAGCAGCTTAGCAGGCCAGGGGACCCAGTACTTC
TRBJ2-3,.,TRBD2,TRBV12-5,CATGTSGGHSTDTQYF,TGTGCTACCGGGACTAGCGGGGGCCATAGCACAGATACGCAGTATTTT
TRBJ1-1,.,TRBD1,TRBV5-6,CASSRGQGDTEAFF,TGTGCCAGCAGCCGGGGACAGGGGGACACTGAAGCTTTCTTT
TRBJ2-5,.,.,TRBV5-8,CASSLRTTGETQYF,TGTGCCAGCAGCTTGAGGACTACGGGAGAGACCCAGTACTTC
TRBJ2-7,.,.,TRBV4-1,CASSNSLSSYEQYF,TGCGCCAGCAGTAATAGCCTGAGTTCCTACGAGCAGTACTTC
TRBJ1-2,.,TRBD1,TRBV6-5,CASSYSDRANYGYTF,TGTGCCAGCAGTTACTCGGACAGGGCGAACTATGGCTACACCTTC
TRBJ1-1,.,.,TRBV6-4,CASSDSSAGTEAFF,TGTGCCAGCAGTGACTCGAGTGCGGGAACTGAAGCTTTCTTT
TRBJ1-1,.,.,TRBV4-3,CASSHRGVGDLNTEAFF,TGCGCCAGCAGCCACCGAGGGGTCGGGGACTTGAACACTGAAGCTTTCTTT